The rows below give T cell receptor beta chains drawn from one sample of a study of brain T cells in children with intractable seizures. TCRdb's copy holds only in-frame clones and misses some; the assay was immunoSEQ multiplex PCR. This sample has 70,000 to 85,000 clones, with roughly 89% found just once. The starting material was peripheral blood, obtained at surgery. All receptors come from a girl aged 2-15 years with Rasmussen encephalitis and intractable seizures. The conserved cysteine and the conserved F or W are not part of the CDR3 here. Clone size is not always given. Where it is, it says once, few, many or a class for expanded clones.

clone_size j_call v_call cdr3_aa
. TRBJ2-7 TRBV5-1 ASSPRDHFYEQY
. TRBJ1-2 TRBV27 ASSRTGNYGYT
. TRBJ2-7 TRBV25-1 ASSALDEQY
. TRBJ1-5 TRBV19 ASSEAVYSNQPQH
few TRBJ2-6 TRBV6-1 ASSAPPGLGSGANVLT
. TRBJ1-2 TRBV7-2 ASSGRHPGQGRNYGYT
. TRBJ1-1 TRBV29-1 SVERQAMNTEAF
. TRBJ1-3 TRBV30 AWSATDSGNTIY
few TRBJ2-1 TRBV15 ATSRVGSFSYNEQF
. TRBJ1-1 TRBV28 ASSSPGTGALNTEAF
. TRBJ2-5 TRBV19 ASSFGTGGAETQY
. TRBJ1-3 TRBV27 ASSTGVAGNTIY
. TRBJ1-1 TRBV19 ASSIIPRGPEAF
once TRBJ2-1 TRBV18 ASSAGVPYNEQF
. TRBJ1-2 TRBV5-4 ASFSRGGAPTNYGYT
. TRBJ2-3 TRBV10-1 ASSGSGETDTQY
. TRBJ2-3 TRBV7-9 ASSSGTGRFLLGDTQY
. TRBJ2-3 TRBV5-4 ASSLQGGDTQY
. TRBJ2-3 TRBV5-1 ASSYDQGTDTQY
once TRBJ2-2 TRBV5-4 ATHVVGAGELF
. TRBJ2-3 TRBV30 AWSQARDTQY
. TRBJ2-1 TRBV5-6 ASSLAAGSSYNEQF
. TRBJ1-5 TRBV15 ATSRDPVDQPQH
. TRBJ1-6 TRBV6-1 ASSETGNYNSPLH
. TRBJ2-1 TRBV14 ASSQARPGQGHEQF
. TRBJ2-5 TRBV9 ASSVAPQETQY
. TRBJ2-7 TRBV12-3/TRBV12-4 ASSPHSSYEQY
. TRBJ2-3 TRBV2 ASSPRLAGIDTQY
. TRBJ2-1 TRBV4-1 ASSFRWRDNEQF
once TRBJ1-3 TRBV5-6 ASSLGRQGPGNTIY
. TRBJ1-6 TRBV27 ASSPGQAGDSPLH
. TRBJ1-3 TRBV7-9 ASSLVGPPFGNTIY
. TRBJ2-6 TRBV9 ASSEDAGANVLT
. TRBJ1-4 TRBV20-1 SASRPLANEKLF
. TRBJ1-5 TRBV15 ATSRDRGSQPQH
. TRBJ1-5 TRBV4-1 ASSQDRSRGHQPQH
. TRBJ2-7 TRBV18 ASSPTELDYEQY
. TRBJ2-2 TRBV6-1 ATREYSYLDPARELF
. TRBJ2-7 TRBV27 ASSLSPGAHEQY
. TRBJ1-1 TRBV7-2 ASSSTAGATEAF
. TRBJ2-7 TRBV5-1 ASSLAPEWSGGYEQY
once TRBJ1-2 TRBV28 ASSSLLWQAKGGYT
. TRBJ1-1 TRBV7-9 ASSFQRQVSNTEAF
. TRBJ2-5 TRBV4-2 ASSQDYADQETQY
. TRBJ2-5 TRBV9 ASSAGTSGETQY
. TRBJ2-1 TRBV6-4 ASSDKTGGYNEQF
. TRBJ1-2 TRBV4-1 ASGIGQGAGYGYT
. TRBJ1-1 TRBV7-2 ASSLANRNTEAF
. TRBJ1-5 TRBV27 ASSRFQGGDQPQH
. TRBJ1-3 TRBV19 ASTSGVFSGNTIY
. TRBJ2-5 TRBV7-7 ASSFAHMGQGVETQY
. TRBJ1-1 TRBV2 ASSGGLGNTEAF
. TRBJ1-4 TRBV7-9 ASSPWTDPKNFF